A single sample gave rise to the 17 T cell receptor beta chains below, sequenced in a study of blood T cell repertoires in COVID-19. Some clones are missing from TCRdb's copy, which holds only in-frame ones; the method was immunoSEQ multiplex PCR. The sample contains about 200,000 clones, roughly 90% of which appear only once. Sequencing used PBMCs or T cells enriched from blood (not recorded which). The receptors originated from a woman between 18 and 29 years old who had recovered from COVID-19.

The V call is TRBV6-4, the J call TRBJ2-1; 7 bases match TRBD1. The V gene end was trimmed by 6 bases and the J gene end by 4 bases; junction bases not matched to a gene: 6. The CDR3 has 14 amino acids. Germline V lookup: CDR1 MRHNA, CDR2 SNTAGT. The CDR3 protein is CASRPTTGYNEQFF. CDR3 coding DNA: TGTGCCAGCAGACCCACGACAGGGTACAATGAGCAGTTCTTC.

The rearrangement joins TRBV6-5 to TRBJ1-2; 7 bases map to TRBD1. The ends lost 7 bases at V and 0 bases at J; junction bases unmatched: 8. The CDR3 contains 15 residues. Germline V gene lookup returns CDR1 MNHEY and CDR2 SVGAGI. CDR3 loop: CASKHRDSTNYGYTF. The CDR3 DNA reads TGTGCCAGCAAGCACCGGGACAGTACTAACTATGGCTACACCTTC.

The rearrangement uses TRBV30 and TRBJ2-2; D perhaps matches TRBD1 (5 bases). Germline V gene data show CDR1 as GTSNPN and CDR2 as SVGIG (reference sequence). This CDR3 contains 13 residues. V gave up 7 bases and J gave up 5 bases, with 14 bases separating them. Written as DNA, the CDR3 is TGTGCCTCCCTGAGTAGGGGAACCGGGGAGCTGTTTTTT. Amino acid sequence: CASLSRGTGELFF.

This rearrangement joins TRBV28 to TRBJ1-1; 7 bases are a match to TRBD1. Germline CDR1 is MDHEN and CDR2 is SYDVKM. The CDR3 runs 14 residues. V shed 6 bases and J 4 bases; nucleotides not matched to a gene: 8. The CDR3 reads CASSPWDSATEAFF. The CDR3 DNA follows: TGTGCCAGCAGCCCTTGGGACAGTGCCACTGAAGCTTTCTTT.

The rearrangement joins TRBV24-1 to TRBJ2-7, with TRBD1 matching 9 bases. The germline V gene encodes CDR1 KGHDR and CDR2 SFDVKD. The junction had 12 bases not matched to a gene; V was cut back by 9 bases and J by 4 bases. The CDR3 runs 15 residues. CDR3 DNA sequence: TGTGCCACCTCCAAAGGACAGGGGATTTCGTACGAGCAGTACTTC. It specifies CATSKGQGISYEQYF.

V is TRBV12-3 or TRBV12-4 and J is TRBJ1-6; 8 bases fit TRBD1. V lost 6 bases and J lost 10; bases outside the gene matches: 5. The CDR3 is made up of 13 amino acids. The CDR3 protein is CASRLTGVSPLHF. The CDR3 DNA is TGTGCCAGCAGGCTGACAGGGGTCTCACCCCTCCACTTT.

The rearrangement joins TRBV27 to TRBJ2-2; D may be TRBD1 (5 bases). Germline V gene data show CDR1 as MNHEY and CDR2 as SMNVEV (reference sequence). CDR3 length: 14 amino acids. V was clipped by 6 bases and J by 2 bases, with 10 bases between them. The chain's CDR3 is CASSSDRNTGELFF. Here the CDR3 DNA reads TGTGCCAGCAGCTCTGACAGAAACACCGGGGAGCTGTTTTTT.

This clone was counted a few times. This chain links TRBV11-2 with TRBJ1-1; 7 bases map to TRBD1. CDR1 and CDR2 from the germline V gene are SGHAT and FQNNGV. CDR3 length equals 19 residues. Unmatched junction bases numbered 19, after V lost 5 bases and J lost 1 base. The DNA for the CDR3 is TGTGCCAGCAGCACCAATCGCCGACAGGGCACCAGAACGAACACTGAAGCTTTCTTT. It encodes CASSTNRRQGTRTNTEAFF.

The V and J genes are TRBV18 and TRBJ1-6; TRBD1 matches 9 bases. The V gene end was trimmed by 3 bases and the J gene end by 10 bases; junction bases not matched to a gene: 7. The CDR3 is 15 amino acids. CDR1 is KGHSH and CDR2 is LQKENI in the germline V gene. CDR3: CASSPPGQGLSPLHF. As DNA, the CDR3 is TGTGCCAGCTCACCGCCGGGACAGGGCCTCTCACCCCTCCACTTT.

The J gene is TRBJ2-3, the V gene TRBV7-3; the D is unclear. Germline CDR1 SGHTA, CDR2 FQGTGA. There are 14 residues in the CDR3. V was cut by 6 bases and J by 1 base, with 11 bases left in between. The chain's CDR3 is CASRPSLGTDTQYF. The DNA of the CDR3 is TGTGCCAGCAGACCAAGCTTAGGCACAGATACGCAGTATTTT.

The chain recombines TRBV4-2 with TRBJ2-5; 7 bases map to TRBD1. Germline CDR1 and CDR2: LGHNA and YNFKEQ. With V trimmed by 5 bases and J by 5 bases, 8 bases remained unmatched. The CDR3 is made up of 14 amino acids. This CDR3 is CASSSLQGRETQYF. The CDR3 DNA is TGTGCCAGCAGCTCCTTACAGGGGCGGGAGACCCAGTACTTC.

The V gene is TRBV28, the J gene TRBJ1-2; D remains unclear. V was shortened by 6 bases and J by 6 bases, with 14 bases between the two germline ends. The CDR3 length is 13 residues. CDR1 is MDHEN, CDR2 SYDVKM, per germline. CDR3 DNA sequence: TGTGCCAGCAGGAGCTCTACTTACGATGGCTACACCTTC. Translating gives CASRSSTYDGYTF.

CDR3 protein: CASSQDWLGQGGTQYF. CDR3 nucleotide sequence: TGCGCCAGCAGCCAAGATTGGTTGGGACAGGGAGGGACCCAGTACTTC. The chain couples TRBV4-1 to TRBJ2-5; 9 bases map to TRBD1. The CDR3 has 16 residues. V lost 0 bases, J lost 7 bases, and 9 bases stayed unmatched. The germline CDR1 and CDR2 sequences are MGHRA and YSYEKL.

As for this clone: One junction end does not reproduce the germline sequence, and a read error may be involved. The gene calls are TRBV7-9 and TRBJ2-6; D is ambiguous. The CDR3 sequence is 15 residues long. Germline V lookup: CDR1 SEHNR, CDR2 FQNEAQ (reference sequence). Here the CDR3 reads CASSLPGSGANVLTF. The CDR3, as DNA: TGTGCCAGCAGCTTACCGGGTTCTGGAGCCAACGTCCTGACTTTC.

V and J are TRBV5-1 and TRBJ2-7; 10 bases align to TRBD2. Germline values: CDR1 SGHRS, CDR2 YFSETQ. V dropped 0 bases and J dropped 3; count of bases not matched to a gene: 3. This CDR3 is 15 amino acids long. The CDR3 region has the DNA TGCGCCAGCAGCTTGGCTGGGACTAGCGTCTACGAGCAGTACTTC. This sequence encodes CASSLAGTSVYEQYF.

This chain links TRBV5-8 with TRBJ2-2; D not resolved. The CDR3 runs 13 residues. CDR1 SGHTS and CDR2 YDEGEE come from the germline V gene. V gave up 3 bases and J gave up 1 base, with 4 bases separating them. This CDR3 reads CASSYGNTGELFF. The CDR3 nucleotides are TGTGCCAGCAGCTACGGGAACACCGGGGAGCTGTTTTTT.

The V call is TRBV9, the J call TRBJ2-1, with TRBD2 identical over 13 bases. The CDR3 has 15 residues. Trimming at V came to 1 base and at J to 8 bases, leaving 3 bases not matched to a gene. In germline, CDR1 is SGDLS, CDR2 YYNGEE. The CDR3 loop is CASSVTSGGAYEQFF. The CDR3 region has the DNA TGTGCCAGCAGCGTAACTAGCGGGGGGGCATATGAGCAGTTCTTC.